Following are 5 T cell receptor beta chains from one sample sequenced in a study of monozygotic twins with inflammatory bowel disease. For each CDR3 protein, TCRdb gives one entry from its re-call of the 5' RACE reads, without DNA. This sample contains about 450,000 distinct CDR3 sequences. Sequences were obtained from blood. All receptors derive from a human donor with ulcerative colitis or Crohn's disease, or a healthy co-twin of an affected twin (not recorded which).

CDR3: CAIRRTSGTTDTQYF. V and J are TRBV10-3 and TRBJ2-3; TCRdb picks TRBD2, but there is no DNA to check that call. Germline V gives CDR1 ENHRY, CDR2 SYGVKD. The CDR3 spans 15 residues.

V and J are TRBV6-5 and TRBJ1-1; the TCRdb D gene call, TRBD1, has no DNA to confirm it. CDR3 length: 13 residues. The germline gives CDR1 MNHEY, CDR2 SVGAGI. The chain's CDR3 is CASSWRQGAEAFF.

This sequence joins TRBV25-1 and TRBJ2-1. The CDR3 has 15 residues. The germline gives CDR1 MGHDK, CDR2 SYGVNS. The CDR3 sequence: CASSDGIYSTNEQFF. The full variable domain, completed using reference TRBV25-1 and TRBJ2-1, is EADIYQTPRYLVIGTGKKITLECSQTMGHDKMYWYQQDPGMELHLIHYSYGVNSTEKGDLSSESTVSRIRTEHFPLTLESARPSHTSQYLCASSDGIYSTNEQFFGPGTRLTVL.

V is TRBV12-3 or TRBV12-4 and J is TRBJ2-4. The length of the CDR3 is 14 residues. CDR3 sequence reads: CASSLLGSENIQYF.

V is TRBV12-3 or TRBV12-4 and J is TRBJ1-1; as DNA is missing, the TRBD1 call by TCRdb cannot be tested. This CDR3 has 16 residues. CDR3 in amino acids: CASSPRVRIMNTEAFF.